The subject of this entry is one TCR beta chain. Its recognized antigen is unknown. There are no base qualities to consult, and no much larger clone falls within one base. The CDR3 regions of human TCRbeta chains were analyzed by immunosequencing. In the paper's pipeline: TCRs in the repertoires were compared against a reference library of SARS-CoV-2-specific TCRs that had been generated with the MIRA antigen-specificity platform. Breadth was defined as the fraction of unique TCRs that were SARS-CoV-2-associated, and depth was defined as the fraction of total T cells that were SARS-CoV-2-associated. Using the MIRA data, every spike-specific TCR was mapped to the spike region that the TCR reacted to and assigned to either a CD4 or a CD8 class. Log10-transformed breadth and depth values were compared by one-way ANOVA with Sidak's multiple comparisons tests. Here the immuneACCESS table is served through TCRdb, limited to in-frame sequences with V and J called. Missing clones are a known gap in these copies; in checked studies unresolved V genes cover under half, and the rest lacks a known reason. V, J and clone size were drawn from that table, and D and trimming were deduced from the DNA. A total of 150,000 or so clones appear in this sample, roughly 91% of them only once. 1.6% of the sample goes to the ten largest clones.

The sample belongs to a study of T cell responses to AZD1222 COVID-19 vaccine (dated by TCRdb to the early 2020s). In terms of the full investigation: AZD1222 recipients with second doses at about 4 weeks or about 12 weeks were pooled, because spike-specific TCR depth and breadth did not differ between schedules. TCR sequencing covered more than 230 trial participants: 200 to 210 given two doses of AZD1222 and 26 given two doses of MenACWY control vaccine. Trial participants were enrolled by age into subgroups of 18-55, 56-69 and 70-plus years, and around 140, 26 and 57 TCR-sequenced participants, respectively, were included in these subgroups. Overall study results and their limits: Because no samples from the day 14 peak response were available, repertoires could be characterized only after the peak T cell response. Spike-specific TCR breadth and depth rose significantly after two AZD1222 doses compared with day 0 and with MenACWY recipients. The 56-69-year group was small, and its depth increase did not reach significance, likely because of low power. Nearly half of unique spike-specific TCRs reportedly recognized epitopes outside regions mutated in the B.1.351 and B.1.1.7 variants. Vaccine-associated CD4 TCRs spanned the whole spike protein, with dominant responses in regions 160-218 and 743-854. Most participants were white British and females outnumbered males, and the authors suggested that clonal diversity may have been underestimated. Conclusions about previously exposed vaccinees are limited because only a handful of AZD1222 recipients were SARS-CoV-2 seropositive at baseline.

Trimming accounts for 6 bases at V and 0 bases at J, while the number of junction bases matched to no gene is 6. The CDR3 sequence holds 14 residues, the cysteine and phenylalanine included. Solely the CDR3 DNA is kept, with 42 bases framed from the first base. From the germline V gene, CDR1 is SQVTM and CDR2 is ANQGSEA. The label giving this sample's time point can be read as: baseline before first vaccination. The vaccinee samples were drawn from two UK trials, COV001 and COV002, one of which was a single-blind randomized controlled phase 2/3 trial testing AZD1222 (ChAdOx1 nCoV-19) in healthy adults. Trial participant PBMC samples were collected at day 0 and day 28 after the second dose for TCRbeta chain sequencing.

The chain employs TRBV29-1 and TRBJ1-1, and TRBD1 matches 8 of the central bases. This sample comprised peripheral blood, obtained on day 0 of AZD1222 vaccination. The sequence derives from an adult in good health. DNA sequence: TGCAGCGTGCCGGGACAGGTGATGAACACTGAAGCTTTCTTT. It specifies CSVPGQVMNTEAFF.